The T cell receptor (beta chain) under discussion was sequenced for a study of T cell responses to AZD1222 COVID-19 vaccine. Study-level results: Just a handful of AZD1222 recipients were seropositive at baseline. Donors were mostly white British, more females; clonal diversity possibly underestimated. Spike-specific TCRs gained breadth and depth after people received two AZD1222 doses.

Profiling relied on immunoSEQ multiplex PCR, and the TCRdb table lists in-frame clones only, not all of them. The sample lists approximately 96,000 clones, 90% to 95% seen once, with 11% in the top ten. About this clone itself: What it binds is unknown.

The germline V gene encodes CDR1 SGHVS and CDR2 FNYEAQ. The length of the CDR3 is 15 residues. Trimming left V 3 bases short and J 0 bases short, with 8 bases between. The TCR originated in an adult who received the AZD1222 COVID-19 vaccine. The specimen comprised peripheral blood, sampled 28 days after the second AZD1222 dose. The rearrangement joins TRBV7-6 to TRBJ1-4, with D perhaps matching TRBD1 (6 bases). The CDR3 DNA reads TGTGCCAGCAGCTTCACAGGGACAACTAATGAAAAACTGTTTTTT. It specifies CASSFTGTTNEKLFF. Full variable domain (outside the CDR3, taken from reference TRBV7-6 and TRBJ1-4): GAGVSQSPRYKVTKRGQDVALRCDPISGHVSLYWYRQALGQGPEFLTYFNYEAQQDKSGLPNDRFSAERPEGSISTLTIQRTEQRDSAMYRCASSFTGTTNEKLFFGSGTQLSVL.